Reported below is one TCR beta chain. In its sample, this clonotype was seen many times. Which antigen it targets is not known. Base qualities are not provided; no much larger clone lies one nucleotide away. The entry originates in a study of T-cell memory formation after mild COVID-19 (dated by TCRdb to the early 2020s). Some background on the complete study: TCR sequence clusters from the two donors were largely donor specific. In a couple of donors, T-cell clones that expanded and contracted after mild COVID-19 were tracked by sequencing TCRalpha and TCRbeta repertoires over time. Two young, previously healthy adult volunteers, one female and one male, were included in the cohort.

On the study overall, not on this receptor specifically: SARS-CoV-2 specificity of the second-wave clones peaking on day 37 was not confirmed. Contracting CD4+ clones turned up mainly in the CM and EM memory subsets, whereas EMRA was where CD8+ clones were enriched. The detection of some responding clones in pre-infection memory suggests that pre-existing cross-reactive memory T cells joined the SARS-CoV-2 response. Only two mild cases were covered by the study, and larger cohorts that include severe cases with pre-infection samples were considered necessary. Clones that contracted from day 15 to 85 showed balanced CD4/CD8 phenotypes, whereas a second wave of clones that expanded from day 15 to 37 leaned towards CD4+.

Trimming removed 4 bases from V and 7 bases from J; the gene matches leave 3 bases unexplained. Measured from the cysteine to the phenylalanine, the CDR3 is 12 residues long. Only the CDR3 region is kept as DNA, spanning 36 bases read in frame from base 1. The germline V gene specifies MGHRA as CDR1 and YSYEKL as CDR2. Ficoll-Paque density gradient centrifugation was used to isolate PBMCs. Sequencer: Illumina NovaSeq 6000. TCRalpha and TCRbeta cDNA libraries were constructed by 5'RACE with constant-segment primers, with sample barcodes and unique molecular identifiers being introduced. Trizol reagent was used to extract RNA from every sample. Library amplification was performed in two PCR steps, and a second sample barcode and Illumina TruSeq adapters were introduced in the second step. Libraries were sequenced on an Illumina NovaSeq with 2 x 150 bp paired-end reads. As for the authors' bioinformatics: With migec v1.2.7, reads were demultiplexed and then collapsed into UMI-guided consensus sequences. Using mixcr v2.1.11, the UMI consensuses were aligned to TRA and TRB V and J templates and assembled into clonotypes. Expanded or contracted clonotypes were those called significant by both edgeR and NoisET, with noise models trained on biological replicates. For edgeR calls, a false discovery rate-adjusted p below 0.01 and a log2 fold-change threshold of 1 were applied. As an exploratory analysis of dynamics, max-normalized trajectories of the 1000 most abundant clonotypes were examined by PCA with hierarchical clustering. Each responding clone was given a CD4 or CD8 phenotype based on the CD4+ and CD8+ repertoires, which had been sequenced separately. In-frame beta chains were kept once TCRdb had trimmed the public reads at Q25 with fastp and called clones with MiXCR. Merged by CDR3 protein, the rows form single entries marked with the most common genes and DNA. For this entry, the V and J calls and clone size follow TCRdb and not the study's own pipeline. In all, the sample holds more than 250,000 distinct CDR3 sequences, and about a sixth of those were seen once. The ten largest clones capture 22% of the sample.

Sequences were obtained from PBMCs or a T cell subset sorted from them (not recorded which). The TCR sequence derives from a man aged 18 to 29 who had mild COVID-19 (a few samples of this study predate the infection). The sample titles of this study are shuffled in the database, so cell type and time point are left out; the donor was told from shared clones. The rearrangement combines TRBV4-1 with TRBJ2-7, with 8 bases in between that match TRBD1. In nucleotide form, the sequence is TGCGCCAGCAGCCGAACAGGGGGTGAGCAGTACTTC. This codes for CASSRTGGEQYF.